This T cell receptor (beta chain) is drawn from a study of blood T cell repertoires in COVID-19. Overall study: T cells, B-cell-depleted T cells, or PBMCs supplied cDNA or gDNA.

Recruits, aged roughly 18 to 90 years, lived in 25 or so US areas. Participants had their cohort set by participant-reported clinical history. Methods used by the authors: Amplification of reference gene primers was used by the study to estimate nucleated cell counts. Assay used: immunoSEQ multiplex PCR; TCRdb lists only in-frame clones, some missing. For V, J and clone size, that table is used; D and trimming come from the DNA. Here the sample spans hundreds of thousands of clones, roughly 85% being singletons. V was trimmed by 0 bases and J by 1 base, leaving 12 bases between them. The germline V gene has CDR1 LGHNA and CDR2 YNFKEQ. The CDR3 loop spans 16 amino acids.

This TCR derives from a young man who had recovered from COVID-19. V gene TRBV4-2 combines with J gene TRBJ1-1; D uncertain. Sequenced: PBMCs or T cells enriched from blood (not recorded which). This CDR3 is CASSQEGTWANTEAFF. CDR3 in DNA: TGTGCCAGCAGCCAAGAAGGAACGTGGGCGAACACTGAAGCTTTCTTT.